This T cell receptor beta chain was recovered during a study of blood T cells in healthy people across ages. Then a second PCR, running roughly 7 to 11 cycles, was carried out with a sample-barcoded 5' primer and a J-beta primer mix. MiXCR, applied by TCRdb to the 5' RACE reads, yields one record per CDR3 protein. The table has around 800,000 distinct CDR3 sequences, roughly 25% seen once. The ends lost 8 bases at V and 4 bases at J; junction bases unmatched: 4. CDR3 length equals 11 residues. CDR1 is GTSNPN, CDR2 SVGIG, per germline (reference sequence). This clonotype was seen a few times. These same records also appear under a second study, on T cells of mothers and their children.

This sequence originates from a boy under 18 in good health. The sequenced sample was blood. V is TRBV30 and J is TRBJ1-2; TRBD1 matches at 7 bases. The CDR3 DNA follows: TGTGCCCGGACAGGAGCCTATGGCTACACCTTC. Protein product: CARTGAYGYTF.